The 16 T cell receptor beta chains presented below share a single source sample, sequenced in a study of blood T cell repertoires in COVID-19. Using immunoSEQ multiplex PCR, the repertoire was profiled, and TCRdb retains in-frame clones only, with some absent. The sample records 200,000 to 250,000 clones, around 80% being singletons. Sequencing input: peripheral blood. These receptors all stem from a woman in her 70s with acute or convalescent COVID-19.

V usage is TRBV3-1 (or the pseudogene TRBV3-2) and J usage is TRBJ2-7; 10 bases are a match to TRBD1. Germline values: CDR1 LGHDT, CDR2 YNNKEL (reference sequence). Trimming cost V 4 bases and J 5 bases; bases outside gene matches: 5. The CDR3 covers 14 residues. CDR3 protein: CASSRQGAPNEQYF. The CDR3 DNA reads as TGTGCCAGCAGCCGACAGGGGGCGCCGAACGAGCAGTACTTC.

This clone showed up just once. The chain is built from TRBV29-1 and TRBJ1-6, with 7 bases matching TRBD1. Germline CDR1 reads SQVTM; CDR2 reads ANQGSEA. The CDR3 runs 12 residues. Germline trimming cut 4 bases from V and 7 bases from J; bases unmatched to any gene: 1. CDR3 sequence: CSVGDSNSPLHF. The CDR3, as DNA: TGCAGCGTTGGGGACAGCAATTCACCCCTCCACTTT.

Comment on this clone: At the DNA level, this CDR3 is encoded by other sequences in the same sample as well. The gene calls are TRBV7-9 and TRBJ2-3, with 10 bases lining up with TRBD2. Germline loops: CDR1 SEHNR, CDR2 FQNEAQ (reference sequence). The V segment lost 1 base and the J segment 5 bases; nucleotides outside the gene matches: 0. The CDR3 is made up of 14 amino acids. The CDR3 here is CASSLGLAGDTQYF. DNA of the CDR3: TGTGCCAGCAGCTTAGGACTAGCGGGAGATACGCAGTATTTT. Full variable domain (remainder filled in from reference TRBV7-9 and TRBJ2-3): DTGVSQNPRHKITKRGQNVTFRCDPISEHNRLYWYRQTLGQGPEFLTYFQNEAQLEKSRLLSDRFSAERPKGSFSTLEIQRTEQGDSAMYLCASSLGLAGDTQYFGPGTRLTVL.

The V call is TRBV2, the J call TRBJ2-3; TRBD2 matches 9 bases. This CDR3 has 15 residues. The V and J ends lost 7 bases and 2 bases, in that order; junction bases with no gene match: 7. Germline CDR1 SNHLY, CDR2 FYNNEI. The chain's CDR3 is CASTRASGITDTQYF. The CDR3 nucleotides are TGTGCCAGCACCCGAGCTAGCGGGATCACAGATACGCAGTATTTT.

Only a few counts were recorded for this clone. The chain couples TRBV5-1 to TRBJ1-2; 9 bases align to TRBD1. V was pared by 4 bases and J by 4 bases, with 8 bases of the junction left unmatched. The CDR3 has 15 amino acids. Germline loops: CDR1 SGHRS, CDR2 YFSETQ. CDR3 DNA sequence: TGCGCCAGCAGCGACGACACAGGGGGCATCTATGGCTACACCTTC. It yields the protein CASSDDTGGIYGYTF.

The chain links TRBV18 to TRBJ2-7, with TRBD1 matching 8 bases. Germline V lookup: CDR1 KGHSH, CDR2 LQKENI. V lost 3 bases to trimming and J lost 3 bases; unmatched junction nucleotides: 13. The CDR3 extends over 17 amino acids. The CDR3 DNA reads TGTGCCAGCTCACCCTTACCTCCGGACAGGGCACGCTACGAGCAGTACTTC. As protein: CASSPLPPDRARYEQYF.

The chain combines TRBV19 with TRBJ2-2, with 9 nucleotides matching TRBD1. This CDR3 comprises 16 residues. Germline CDR1 and CDR2: LNHDA and SQIVND (reference sequence). The junction had 10 bases not matched to a gene; V was cut back by 7 bases and J by 4 bases. The CDR3 coding sequence is TGTGCCAGTACTGGACAGGGGCTTCGGGGCACCGGGGAGCTGTTTTTT. Amino acid sequence: CASTGQGLRGTGELFF. Full variable domain (missing parts from reference TRBV19 and TRBJ2-2): DGGITQSPKYLFRKEGQNVTLSCEQNLNHDAMYWYRQDPGQGLRLIYYSQIVNDFQKGDIAEGYSVSREKKESFPLTVTSAQKNPTAFYLCASTGQGLRGTGELFFGEGSRLTVL.

The chain joins TRBV6-5 to TRBJ1-1; TRBD1 might be the D (5 bases). Germline lookup yields CDR1 MNHEY and CDR2 SVGAGI. The V end was cut by 3 bases, the J end by 5 bases, with 19 bases between. CDR3 length equals 16 residues. The CDR3 DNA reads TGTGCCAGCAGTTATATTCCTCCCGGGGGTGGTACTGAAGCTTTCTTT. Translating gives CASSYIPPGGGTEAFF.

The chain employs TRBV19 and TRBJ2-7, with a tentative D call TRBD2 (5 bases). The CDR3 contains 14 residues. Per germline, CDR1 LNHDA and CDR2 SQIVND (reference sequence). V was trimmed by 3 bases and J by 5 bases, leaving 14 bases between them. CDR3 nucleotides: TGTGCCAGTAGTATTCGTGGGAGAAACGACGAGCAGTACTTC. The encoded protein is CASSIRGRNDEQYF.

The V and J genes are TRBV19 and TRBJ1-1; maybe TRBD1 (5 bases). The CDR3 spans 12 residues. In germline, CDR1 is LNHDA, CDR2 SQIVND (reference sequence). Trimming shortened V by 8 bases and J by 4 bases, and 11 bases separated the two germline ends. CDR3 coding DNA: TGTGCCAGTGACCATGGGGCCACTGAAGCTTTCTTT. This gives the protein CASDHGATEAFF.

The V and J genes are TRBV29-1 and TRBJ2-5; a weak D match, TRBD1 (5 bases). The CDR3 is made up of 16 amino acids. V dropped 1 base and J dropped 5 bases, with 20 bases sitting between them. Per germline, CDR1 SQVTM and CDR2 ANQGSEA. The CDR3 sequence: CSVEVGAIPSWETQYF. The CDR3 DNA follows: TGCAGCGTTGAAGTAGGGGCCATACCAAGTTGGGAGACCCAGTACTTC.

The CDR3 loop is CASSLRASSTDTQYF. CDR3 nucleotides: TGTGCCAGCAGCTTAAGAGCGTCTAGCACAGATACGCAGTATTTT. The chain carries TRBV7-3 and TRBJ2-3, with D hard to call. The CDR3 is 15 residues long. Trimming left V 1 base short and J 0 bases short, with 8 bases between. CDR1 is SGHTA, CDR2 FQGTGA, per germline.

This clone was counted only a few times. This chain uses TRBV2 with TRBJ1-1; 7 bases align to TRBD1. Trimming cost V 0 bases and J 4 bases; bases outside gene matches: 2. The germline V gene encodes CDR1 SNHLY and CDR2 FYNNEI. The CDR3 has 14 amino acids. CDR3 sequence: CASSEAYRGTEAFF. The CDR3 DNA follows: TGTGCCAGCAGTGAAGCTTACAGGGGCACTGAAGCTTTCTTT.

The V gene is TRBV1, the J gene TRBJ2-3; the table's D call, TRBD2, was not checked against the DNA. TRBV1 counts as a pseudogene. The CDR3 consists of 18 residues. The CDR3 DNA sequence: TGCACCAGCAGCCAAGAGAGGGCTAGCGGGAGTCCAGGAGATACGCAGTATTTT. Its translation is CTSSQERASGSPGDTQYF.

The chain is built from TRBV6-5 and TRBJ2-7; 9 nucleotides line up with TRBD2. This CDR3 is built from 15 residues. CDR1 and CDR2 from the germline V gene are MNHEY and SVGAGI. The J segment lost 0 bases and the V segment lost 7 bases, leaving 7 bases of the junction unmatched. The CDR3 protein is CASINGSGGSYEQYF. For the CDR3, the DNA is TGTGCCAGCATCAACGGTAGCGGGGGCTCCTACGAGCAGTACTTC.

This sequence joins TRBV5-6 and TRBJ1-3; D call uncertain. V was clipped by 2 bases and J by 2 bases, with 8 bases between them. The CDR3 runs 14 residues. CDR1 and CDR2 from the germline V gene are SGHDT and YYEEEE. The CDR3 DNA reads as TGTGCCAGCAGCTTAACCGGGGCTGGAAACACCATATATTTT. Translating it yields CASSLTGAGNTIYF.